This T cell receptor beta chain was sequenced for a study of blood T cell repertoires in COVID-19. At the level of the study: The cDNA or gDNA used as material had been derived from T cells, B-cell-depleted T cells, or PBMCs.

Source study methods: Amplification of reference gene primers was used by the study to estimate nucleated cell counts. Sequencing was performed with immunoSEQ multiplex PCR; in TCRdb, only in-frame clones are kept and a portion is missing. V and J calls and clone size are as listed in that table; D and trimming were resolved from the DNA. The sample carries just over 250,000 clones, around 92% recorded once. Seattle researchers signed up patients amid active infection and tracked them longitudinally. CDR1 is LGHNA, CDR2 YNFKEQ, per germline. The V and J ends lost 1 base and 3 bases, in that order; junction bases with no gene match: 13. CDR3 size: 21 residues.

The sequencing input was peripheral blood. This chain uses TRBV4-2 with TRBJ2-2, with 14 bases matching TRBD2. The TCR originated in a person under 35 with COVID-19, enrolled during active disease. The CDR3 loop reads CASSQVYGTSGSRGDTGELFF. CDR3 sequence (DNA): TGTGCCAGCAGCCAAGTCTACGGGACTAGCGGGAGTCGGGGGGACACCGGGGAGCTGTTTTTT.